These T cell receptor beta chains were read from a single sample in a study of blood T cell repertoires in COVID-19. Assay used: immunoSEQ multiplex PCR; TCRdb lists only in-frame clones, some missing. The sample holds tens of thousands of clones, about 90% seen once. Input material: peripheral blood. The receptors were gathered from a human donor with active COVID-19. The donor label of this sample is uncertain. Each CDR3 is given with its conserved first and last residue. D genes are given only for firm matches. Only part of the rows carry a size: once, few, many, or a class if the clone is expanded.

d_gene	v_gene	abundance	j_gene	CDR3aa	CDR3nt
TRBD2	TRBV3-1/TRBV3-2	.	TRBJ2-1	CASSPRLAPNEQFF	TGTGCCAGCAGCCCCCGACTAGCCCCCAATGAGCAGTTCTTC
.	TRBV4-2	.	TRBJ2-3	CASSQGPLAASTDTQYF	TGTGCCAGCAGCCAAGGCCCCTTGGCGGCTAGCACAGATACGCAGTATTTT
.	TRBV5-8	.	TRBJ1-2	CASRKSGYTF	TGTGCCAGCAGAAAGAGCGGCTACACCTTC
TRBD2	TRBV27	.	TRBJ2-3	CASSLGWEGTDTQYF	TGTGCCAGCAGTTTGGGGTGGGAGGGGACAGATACGCAGTATTTT
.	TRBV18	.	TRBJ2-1	CASSSTSSYNEQFF	TGTGCCAGCTCATCAACTAGCTCCTACAATGAGCAGTTCTTC
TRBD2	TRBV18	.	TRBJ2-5	CASSPTSPHQETQYF	TGTGCCAGCTCACCGACTAGCCCCCACCAAGAGACCCAGTACTTC
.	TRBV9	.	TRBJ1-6	CASSVGSSYNSPLHF	TGTGCCAGCAGCGTCGGTTCCTCCTATAATTCACCCCTCCACTTT
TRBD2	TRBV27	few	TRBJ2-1	CASSFKRTSGTVNEQFF	TGTGCCAGCAGTTTTAAGAGGACTAGCGGGACCGTCAATGAGCAGTTCTTC
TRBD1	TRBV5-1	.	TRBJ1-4	CASSGGQGGHEKLFF	TGCGCCAGCAGCGGTGGACAGGGTGGTCATGAAAAACTGTTTTTT
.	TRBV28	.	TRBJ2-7	CASSFSGQTPYEQYF	TGTGCCAGCAGTTTCTCCGGACAGACCCCTTACGAGCAGTACTTC
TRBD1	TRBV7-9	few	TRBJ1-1	CASRGQRMNTEAFF	TGTGCCAGCAGGGGACAGAGAATGAACACTGAAGCTTTCTTT
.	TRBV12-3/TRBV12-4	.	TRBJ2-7	CASSYREEQYF	TGTGCCAGCAGTTACAGGGAAGAGCAGTACTTC
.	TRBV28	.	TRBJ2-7	CASSSSTTSYEQYF	TGTGCCAGCAGTTCCTCCACGACTAGCTACGAGCAGTACTTC
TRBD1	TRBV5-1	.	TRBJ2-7	CASSPWGTGLHEQYF	TGCGCCAGCAGCCCGTGGGGGACAGGGTTACACGAGCAGTACTTC
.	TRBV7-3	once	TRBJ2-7	CASSLQRGSSYEQYF	TGTGCCAGCAGTCTCCAACGGGGGTCGTCCTACGAGCAGTACTTC
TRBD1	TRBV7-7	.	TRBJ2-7	CASSLDRGGYEQYF	TGTGCCAGCAGCCTGGACAGGGGAGGTTACGAGCAGTACTTC
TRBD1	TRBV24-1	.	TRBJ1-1	CATSDSRTGRNTEAFF	TGTGCCACCAGTGATTCCCGGACAGGACGAAACACTGAAGCTTTCTTT
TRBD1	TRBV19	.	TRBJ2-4	CASSPTGVKNIQYF	TGTGCCAGTAGCCCGACAGGGGTCAAAAACATTCAGTACTTC
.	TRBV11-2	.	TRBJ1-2	CASSEQYGYTF	TGTGCCAGCAGCGAACAGTATGGCTACACCTTC
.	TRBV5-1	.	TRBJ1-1	CASSLSGAMSVTEAFF	TGCGCCAGCAGCTTGTCGGGAGCCATGTCGGTCACTGAAGCTTTCTTT
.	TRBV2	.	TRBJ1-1	CASSDGILNTEAFF	TGTGCCAGCAGTGACGGGATCTTGAACACTGAAGCTTTCTTT
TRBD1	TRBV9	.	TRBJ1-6	CASSKGQMDSPLHF	TGTGCCAGCAGCAAGGGACAGATGGATTCACCCCTCCACTTT
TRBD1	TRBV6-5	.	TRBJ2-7	CASRRGQGVYEQYF	TGTGCCAGCCGACGGGGACAGGGGGTCTACGAGCAGTACTTC
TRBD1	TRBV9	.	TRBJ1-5	CASSGGTGDQPQHF	TGTGCCAGCAGCGGCGGGACAGGGGATCAGCCCCAGCATTTT
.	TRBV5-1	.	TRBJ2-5	CASSLWGGPRETQYF	TGCGCCAGCAGCTTGTGGGGGGGCCCCAGGGAGACCCAGTACTTC
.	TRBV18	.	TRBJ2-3	CASSPIAGGDTQYF	TGTGCCAGCTCACCGATTGCCGGAGGAGATACGCAGTATTTT
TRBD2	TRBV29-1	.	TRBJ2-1	CSVATSGIDEQFF	TGCAGCGTTGCCACTAGCGGCATAGATGAGCAGTTCTTC
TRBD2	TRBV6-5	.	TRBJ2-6	CASSYRRGVKANVLTF	TGTGCCAGCAGTTACCGCCGGGGGGTTAAGGCCAACGTCCTGACTTTC
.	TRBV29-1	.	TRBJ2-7	CSAGRLGEQYF	TGCAGCGCCGGGAGATTGGGCGAGCAGTACTTC
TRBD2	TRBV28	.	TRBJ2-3	CASTTTGGGDTQYF	TGTGCCAGCACCACAACGGGGGGAGGAGATACGCAGTATTTT
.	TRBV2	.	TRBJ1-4	CASRKQGVLEKLFF	TGTGCCAGCAGAAAACAGGGAGTATTAGAAAAACTGTTTTTT
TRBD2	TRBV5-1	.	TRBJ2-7	CASSLASGSTYEQYF	TGCGCCAGCAGCTTGGCTAGCGGGAGCACTTATGAGCAGTACTTC
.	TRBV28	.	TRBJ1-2	CASSFRRNYGYTF	TGTGCCAGCAGTTTTCGGCGGAACTATGGCTACACCTTC
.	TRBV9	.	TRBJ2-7	CASSVAQVSYEQYF	TGTGCCAGCAGCGTAGCACAGGTCTCCTACGAGCAGTACTTC
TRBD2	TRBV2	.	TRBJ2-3	CASSLLADTDTQYF	TGTGCCAGCAGCCTACTAGCGGACACAGATACGCAGTATTTT
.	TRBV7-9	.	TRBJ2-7	CASSLGGDPAYEQYF	TGTGCCAGCAGCTTAGGGGGAGATCCCGCCTACGAGCAGTACTTC
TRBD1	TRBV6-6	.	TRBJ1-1	CASSTGTGLNTEAFF	TGTGCCAGCAGTACCGGGACAGGTCTGAACACTGAAGCTTTCTTT
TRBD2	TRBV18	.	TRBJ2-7	CASSPRDGGGEQYF	TGTGCCAGCTCACCCCGGGACGGGGGGGGAGAGCAGTACTTC
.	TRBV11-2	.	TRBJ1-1	CASLRNTEAFF	TGTGCCAGCCTCAGGAACACTGAAGCTTTCTTT
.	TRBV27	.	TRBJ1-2	CASSGNPTNGYTF	TGTGCCAGCAGCGGGAACCCTACGAATGGCTACACCTTC
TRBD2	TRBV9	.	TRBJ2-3	CASSVAPTSGHTDTQYF	TGTGCCAGCAGCGTAGCCCCGACTAGCGGACACACAGATACGCAGTATTTT
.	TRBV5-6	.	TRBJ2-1	CASSLGGGVNSYNEQFF	TGTGCCAGCAGCTTGGGAGGCGGGGTAAACTCCTACAATGAGCAGTTCTTC
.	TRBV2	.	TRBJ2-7	CASNGDTYEQYF	TGTGCCAGCAACGGGGATACCTACGAGCAGTACTTC
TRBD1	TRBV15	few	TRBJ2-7	CATSPAGQGAFEQYF	TGTGCCACCAGCCCGGCGGGACAGGGGGCCTTCGAGCAGTACTTC
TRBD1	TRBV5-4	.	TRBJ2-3	CASSLGQGAKDTQYF	TGTGCCAGCAGCTTGGGGCAGGGGGCCAAAGATACGCAGTATTTT
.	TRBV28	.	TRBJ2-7	CASSLPGQNEQYF	TGTGCCAGCAGTTTACCTGGACAAAACGAGCAGTACTTC
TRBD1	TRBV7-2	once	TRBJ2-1	CASSQQLSRDRRNNEQFF	TGTGCCAGCAGCCAGCAACTTAGCCGGGACAGGAGAAACAATGAGCAGTTCTTC
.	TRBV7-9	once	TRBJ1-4	CASSPTGTTNEKLFF	TGTGCCAGCAGCCCGACAGGTACAACTAATGAAAAACTGTTTTTT
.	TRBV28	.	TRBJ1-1	CASSRLTGQAFF	TGTGCCAGCAGCCGCCTTACAGGGCAAGCTTTCTTT
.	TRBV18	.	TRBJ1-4	CASSGVPAGNEKLFF	TGTGCCAGCTCCGGGGTCCCCGCGGGTAATGAAAAACTGTTTTTT
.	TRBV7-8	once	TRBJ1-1	CASSLGHNTEAFF	TGTGCCAGCAGCTTAGGGCATAACACTGAAGCTTTCTTT
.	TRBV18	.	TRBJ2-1	CASSPPGGPYNEQFF	TGTGCCAGCTCACCACCCGGTGGGCCATACAATGAGCAGTTCTTC
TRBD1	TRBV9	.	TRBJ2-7	CASSASTGGRDEQYF	TGTGCCAGCAGCGCTAGCACAGGGGGCCGGGACGAGCAGTACTTC
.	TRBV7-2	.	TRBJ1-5	CASSLAADNSNQPQHF	TGTGCCAGCAGCTTAGCGGCAGACAATAGCAATCAGCCCCAGCATTTT